The 24 T cell receptor beta chains presented below share a single source sample, sequenced in a study of vaccination and CD4 T cells after COVID-19. TCRdb reanalysed the PCR reads using MiXCR and keeps one entry per CDR3 protein. The sample lists approximately 20,000 distinct CDR3 sequences, roughly 53% occurring once. Material: CD4+ T cells from blood, obtained before SARS-CoV-2 vaccination. Receptor source: a human donor who had recovered from COVID-19.

The CDR3 DNA reads TGTGCCAGCAGTGCCCTCCTGGGTACCCCTTATGGCTACACCTTC. Protein: CASSALLGTPYGYTF. The rearrangement links TRBV6-1 to TRBJ1-2; D ambiguous. Germline V lookup: CDR1 MNHNS, CDR2 SASEGT. There are 15 residues in the CDR3. V was cut by 4 bases and J by 5 bases, with 17 bases left in between.

The chain links TRBV20-1 to TRBJ1-2; 7 bases line up with TRBD1. This CDR3 spans 14 amino acids. The junction had 8 bases not matched to a gene; V was cut back by 1 base and J by 6 bases. Looked up from germline, CDR1 is DFQATT and CDR2 is SNEGSKA (reference sequence). The DNA for the CDR3 is TGCAGTGCTAGAGCACAGGGGCCGGGAGATGGCTACACCTTC. Its protein product is CSARAQGPGDGYTF.

This clonotype was picked up a small number of times. The chain combines TRBV20-1 with TRBJ2-2, with a weak D call TRBD2 (5 bases). The length of the CDR3 is 15 residues. Germline V gives CDR1 DFQATT, CDR2 SNEGSKA (reference sequence). Trimming cost V 0 bases and J 6 bases, with 14 bases left between them. The CDR3 DNA follows: TGCAGTGCTAGAGATGTCGACTACGGGGCCGGGGAGCTGTTTTTT. Residues: CSARDVDYGAGELFF.

The chain uses TRBV6-2 or TRBV6-3 and TRBJ2-1, with unresolved D. Germline CDR1 MNHEY, CDR2 SVGEGT. CDR3 length: 19 amino acids. V lost 0 bases and J 0 bases, leaving 18 bases between the germline ends. The CDR3 protein is CASSYSPRRQIGSYNEQFF. CDR3 DNA: TGTGCCAGCAGTTACTCCCCTCGGCGGCAGATCGGCTCCTACAATGAGCAGTTCTTC.

This clonotype has just one count. The chain is built from TRBV20-1 and TRBJ1-2; the D gene is possibly TRBD1 (5 bases). V gave up 6 bases and J gave up 2 bases, with 22 bases separating them. The CDR3 covers 16 residues. In germline, CDR1 is DFQATT, CDR2 SNEGSKA (reference sequence). The DNA for the CDR3 is TGCAGTGCGAAAGTTACAGGACAAACAGAGAACTATGGCTACACCTTC. This sequence encodes CSAKVTGQTENYGYTF.

This clonotype turned up a few times. The rearrangement links TRBV7-2 to TRBJ1-5, with D perhaps TRBD1 (6 bases). Germline CDR1 reads SGHTA; CDR2 reads FQGNSA. Between the trimmed V and J ends, which lost 0 bases and 2 bases, there was a span of 11 bases. The CDR3 has 16 amino acids. The CDR3 bases are TGTGCCAGCAGCTTAGCGGGGGGGCATGGCAATCAGCCCCAGCATTTT. It codes for CASSLAGGHGNQPQHF. Together with reference TRBV7-2 and TRBJ1-5, the CDR3 gives the full variable domain: GAGVSQSPSNKVTEKGKDVELRCDPISGHTALYWYRQSLGQGLEFLIYFQGNSAPDKSGLPSDRFSAERTGGSVSTLTIQRTQQEDSAVYLCASSLAGGHGNQPQHFGDGTRLSIL.

V is TRBV20-1 and J is TRBJ2-5, with a tentative D call TRBD2 (5 bases). The germline V gene has CDR1 DFQATT and CDR2 SNEGSKA (reference sequence). The CDR3 consists of 11 residues. V lost 3 bases to trimming and J lost 4 bases, with 6 bases between them. The CDR3: CSARAGETQYF. The CDR3 DNA is TGCAGTGCTAGGGCGGGAGAGACCCAGTACTTC.

The genes are TRBV28 and TRBJ2-7; D unclear. Germline values: CDR1 MDHEN, CDR2 SYDVKM. The CDR3 is 11 residues long. Trimming took 6 bases from V and 1 from J, leaving 4 bases between them. The DNA of the CDR3 is TGTGCCAGCAGGAGGTCCTACGAGCAGTACTTC. As protein: CASRRSYEQYF.

The V and J genes are TRBV5-4 and TRBJ2-5; 9 bases are shared with TRBD2. This CDR3 is built from 14 residues. J lost 1 base, V lost 2 bases, and 0 bases had no gene match. Per the germline V gene, CDR1 is SGHNT and CDR2 is YYREEE (reference sequence). DNA for the CDR3: TGTGCCAGCAGCTTTAGCGGGAGCCAAGAGACCCAGTACTTC. Its translation: CASSFSGSQETQYF.

The V call is TRBV20-1, the J call TRBJ2-7; D perhaps matches TRBD1 (6 bases). Trimming removed 0 bases from V and 12 bases from J, with 18 bases in between. The CDR3 contains 13 residues. Germline loops: CDR1 DFQATT, CDR2 SNEGSKA (reference sequence). CDR3 nucleotide sequence: TGCAGTGCTAGAGAGGGAATGACAGGTGTTCCGTACTTC. This sequence encodes CSAREGMTGVPYF.

V usage is TRBV20-1 and J usage is TRBJ2-3, with D uncertain. This CDR3 spans 17 amino acids. Per the germline V gene, CDR1 is DFQATT and CDR2 is SNEGSKA (reference sequence). V lost 4 bases and J lost 0, with 20 bases in between. CDR3 region: CSANRQTGRLSTDTQYF. The CDR3 nucleotides are TGCAGTGCTAACCGGCAGACCGGTCGTTTAAGCACAGATACGCAGTATTTT.

The genes are TRBV20-1 and TRBJ1-4; D may be TRBD1 (6 bases). The CDR3 runs 13 residues. V shed 2 bases and J shed 8 bases, with 12 bases lying between them. Germline loops: CDR1 DFQATT, CDR2 SNEGSKA (reference sequence). The CDR3 reads CSARTTGTEKLFF. CDR3 sequence (DNA): TGCAGTGCTAGAACCACCGGGACAGAAAAACTGTTTTTT.

This chain links TRBV5-6 with TRBJ1-5, with TRBD1 matching over 10 bases. Germline CDR1 is SGHDT and CDR2 is YYEEEE. J gave up 3 bases and V 6 bases, and 9 bases lay outside the gene matches. This CDR3 spans 16 amino acids. The DNA for the CDR3 is TGTGCCAGCACCCTTTACGGGACAGGGGACAATCAGCCCCAGCATTTT. Protein sequence: CASTLYGTGDNQPQHF.

V usage is TRBV18 and J usage is TRBJ2-7; D remains ambiguous. The V end was cut by 2 bases, the J end by 6 bases, with 11 bases between. Germline V gene lookup returns CDR1 KGHSH and CDR2 LQKENI. The length of the CDR3 is 13 residues. The CDR3 here is CASSPIKDSEQYF. CDR3 bases: TGTGCCAGCTCACCAATTAAGGATTCCGAGCAGTACTTC.

The chain couples TRBV10-3 to TRBJ2-7, with D tentatively TRBD2 (5 bases). V was cut by 4 bases and J by 3 bases, with 13 bases left in between. There are 14 residues in the CDR3. In germline, CDR1 is ENHRY, CDR2 SYGVKD. The CDR3 region is CAISATERDYEQYF. In DNA form, the CDR3 reads TGTGCCATCAGTGCGACTGAGAGGGACTACGAGCAGTACTTC.

The chain recombines TRBV28 with TRBJ2-5, with 11 nucleotides matching TRBD2. V trimming: 6 bases; J trimming: 4 bases; junction bases outside the gene matches: 13. In germline, CDR1 is MDHEN, CDR2 SYDVKM. The CDR3 runs to 17 residues. The CDR3 DNA reads TGTGCCAGCAGCCAGGCATGGTTAGCGGGAGGGCTAGAGACCCAGTACTTC. Its protein is CASSQAWLAGGLETQYF.

The chain carries TRBV19 and TRBJ2-2; D gene unclear. The CDR3 totals 15 residues. From germline, CDR1 is LNHDA and CDR2 SQIVND (reference sequence). Between the trimmed V and J ends, which lost 8 bases and 4 bases, there was a span of 17 bases. The CDR3: CASERSSIRTGELFF. In DNA form, the CDR3 reads TGTGCCAGTGAACGATCTTCGATCCGCACCGGGGAGCTGTTTTTT.

In this sample, this clonotype turned up a few times. The chain uses TRBV28 and TRBJ1-6; TRBD1 might be the D (5 bases). V lost 4 bases and J lost 13, with 20 bases in between. The CDR3 is 15 residues long. Germline V gene lookup returns CDR1 MDHEN and CDR2 SYDVKM. As DNA, the CDR3 is TGTGCCAGCAGTTACCCCCGACAGACACCAATCCCCCTCCACTTT. This encodes CASSYPRQTPIPLHF.

The chain is built from TRBV5-5 and TRBJ1-1; D gene unclear. CDR1 and CDR2 from the germline V gene are SGHKS and YYEKEE (reference sequence). The CDR3 runs to 13 residues. V lost 4 bases and J lost 6, with 13 bases in between. The CDR3 reads CASSRRATPEAFF. The CDR3 coding sequence is TGTGCCAGCAGCAGGAGGGCAACCCCTGAAGCTTTCTTT. The full variable domain, with the rest looked up from reference TRBV5-5 and TRBJ1-1, is DAGVTQSPTHLIKTRGQQVTLRCSPISGHKSVSWYQQVLGQGPQFIFQYYEKEERGRGNFPDRFSARQFPNYSSELNVNALLLGDSALYLCASSRRATPEAFFGQGTRLTVV.

The chain carries TRBV7-2 and TRBJ2-3; D possibly corresponds to TRBD2 (5 bases). The CDR3 consists of 12 residues. CDR1 is SGHTA, CDR2 FQGNSA, per germline. With 4 bases removed from V and 9 bases from J, the gap between germline ends came to 11 bases. The DNA for the CDR3 is TGTGCCAGCAGCTCTACTAGTGAAACGCAGTATTTT. It is translated as CASSSTSETQYF.

This clonotype was picked up a small number of times. The rearrangement links TRBV7-8 to TRBJ1-5; TRBD1 might be the D (5 bases). The V gene lost 1 base and the J gene lost 5 bases, with 9 bases spanning the gap. Germline V gene data show CDR1 as SGHVS and CDR2 as FQNEAQ. The CDR3 runs to 14 residues. The DNA for the CDR3 is TGTGCCAGCAGCTTAGTACAGGTCGATCAGCCCCAGCATTTT. This gives the protein CASSLVQVDQPQHF.

This chain links TRBV6-1 with TRBJ2-7, with 13 bases that match TRBD2. The CDR3 runs 15 residues. The V segment lost 6 bases and the J segment 3 bases; nucleotides outside the gene matches: 5. CDR1 is MNHNS and CDR2 is SASEGT in the germline V gene. CDR3 coding DNA: TGTGCCAGCAGGATTAGGACTAGCGGGAGCTACGAGCAGTACTTC. This sequence encodes CASRIRTSGSYEQYF.

The rearrangement uses TRBV25-1 and TRBJ1-2; 9 nucleotides match TRBD1. The CDR3 runs 13 residues. Germline CDR1 is MGHDK and CDR2 is SYGVNS. Trimming at V came to 8 bases and at J to 8 bases, leaving 9 bases not matched to a gene. This chain's CDR3 is CASGSWGTGGYTF. CDR3 bases: TGTGCCAGCGGCTCTTGGGGGACAGGGGGCTACACCTTC.

The gene calls are TRBV20-1 and TRBJ1-6; 8 bases are shared with TRBD1. V trimming: 5 bases; J trimming: 12 bases; junction bases outside the gene matches: 15. Germline V lookup: CDR1 DFQATT, CDR2 SNEGSKA (reference sequence). The CDR3 has 15 residues. As DNA, the CDR3 is TGCAGTGCTCCGATCCCGACAGGGGCGACGCGACCCCTCCACTTT. Its protein is CSAPIPTGATRPLHF.